These 30 T cell receptor beta chains originate from one sample sequenced in a study of cytomegalovirus exposure and HLA in healthy donors. In the PCR, 60 Vbeta and 13 Jbeta primers were used. Method: immunoSEQ multiplex PCR; TCRdb's copy keeps in-frame clones and lacks some. The sample has some 93,000 clones; 78% are singletons. The specimen was PBMCs. The receptors were gathered from a woman aged 40 to 55 in good health and CMV-seronegative.

V and J are TRBV6-1 and TRBJ1-2; the D gene is possibly TRBD1 (5 bases). V lost 0 bases and J lost 6, with 17 bases in between. Per the germline V gene, CDR1 is MNHNS and CDR2 is SASEGT. This CDR3 contains 16 residues. The CDR3 sequence is CASSEAAGGGRDGYTF. The CDR3 DNA follows: TGTGCCAGCAGTGAAGCTGCCGGCGGGGGGAGAGATGGCTACACCTTC.

This clone was detected only a few times. V gene TRBV6-4 combines with J gene TRBJ2-3; 9 bases map to TRBD2. Germline V CDR1 and CDR2: MRHNA, SNTAGT. The CDR3 totals 16 residues. Trimming cost V 3 bases and J 4 bases; bases outside gene matches: 8. The DNA of the CDR3 is TGTGCCAGCAGTGAAAAAGCGGGAGGCGGGTCAGATACGCAGTATTTT. Amino acid sequence: CASSEKAGGGSDTQYF.

As concerns this clone: Given the absence of the conserved phenylalanine or tryptophan at the CDR3 end, a read error is likely. It is unclear where the CDR3 begins or ends on the DNA, so no DNA is shown, and the CDR3 is as TCRdb lists it. This chain connects TRBV21-1 to TRBJ1-4. TRBV21-1 is described as a pseudogene. The length of the CDR3 is 9 amino acids, counting both ends. CDR3 amino acids: CASSSPSCL.

This chain joins TRBV6-6 and TRBJ2-5, with TRBD2 matching 7 bases. Germline V gives CDR1 MNHNY, CDR2 SVGAGI (reference sequence). Losses at the gene ends were 4 bases for V and 5 bases for J; bases not matched to a gene: 10. The CDR3 has 15 residues. The CDR3 DNA follows: TGTGCCAGCAGTTCTGGACTTGGGACTAAGGAGACCCAGTACTTC. It translates to CASSSGLGTKETQYF.

The V and J genes are TRBV30 and TRBJ2-7, with a possible D match to TRBD2 (5 bases). Germline values: CDR1 GTSNPN, CDR2 SVGIG (reference sequence). V shed 4 bases and J shed 6 bases, with 16 bases lying between them. This CDR3 has 13 amino acids. The CDR3 DNA reads TGTGCCTGGATTGGGTTGGCGGGCTCCGAGCAGTACTTC. This codes for CAWIGLAGSEQYF. The whole variable domain, filled in from reference TRBV30 and TRBJ2-7, reads SQTIHQWPATLVQPVGSPLSLECTVEGTSNPNLYWYRQAAGRGLQLLFYSVGIGQISSEVPQNLSASRPQDRQFILSSKKLLLSDSGFYLCAWIGLAGSEQYFGPGTRLTVT.

The table lists this clone with a count of one. The chain has TRBV10-1 and TRBJ1-2; D perhaps matches TRBD1 (5 bases). The CDR3 has 14 amino acids. Germline assignment: CDR1 WNHNN and CDR2 SYGVQD (reference sequence). V shed 3 bases and J shed 2 bases, with 10 bases lying between them. The CDR3 DNA reads as TGCGCCAGCAGTGAATCCGGACAAAACTATGGCTACACCTTC. Its protein product is CASSESGQNYGYTF.

This rearrangement joins TRBV19 to TRBJ1-5; 10 bases fit TRBD1. The V gene end was trimmed by 10 bases and the J gene end by 4 bases; junction bases not matched to a gene: 10. The CDR3 is made up of 15 amino acids. Germline assignment: CDR1 LNHDA and CDR2 SQIVND (reference sequence). CDR3 in DNA: TGTGCCACCTCCTCCAGGGACAGGGGAAATCAGCCCCAGCATTTT. This codes for CATSSRDRGNQPQHF.

The chain carries TRBV11-2 and TRBJ2-5; D call uncertain. TRBJ2-7 matches the DNA end more closely, so the J call is doubtful. This CDR3 has 11 residues. CDR1 is SGHAT and CDR2 is FQNNGV in the germline V gene. CDR3 amino acids: CASSFTYEQYF. DNA of the CDR3: TGTGCCAGCAGCTTTACCTACGAGCAGTACTTC.

This clone was detected once. V gene TRBV27 combines with J gene TRBJ1-2, with 7 bases that match TRBD1. With 5 bases clipped from V and 0 bases from J, the junction kept 9 bases outside the gene matches. Germline CDR1 reads MNHEY; CDR2 reads SMNVEV (reference sequence). This CDR3 contains 16 residues. Here the CDR3 reads CASSASYRGPNYGYTF. CDR3 nucleotides: TGTGCCAGCAGTGCCTCATACAGGGGTCCTAACTATGGCTACACCTTC.

This clone was observed a single time. The chain couples TRBV5-1 to TRBJ2-7; D unresolved. Germline values: CDR1 SGHRS, CDR2 YFSETQ. The CDR3 spans 13 residues. V was cut by 0 bases and J by 0 bases, with 4 bases left in between. The chain's CDR3 is CASSLASSYEQYF. Here the CDR3 DNA reads TGCGCCAGCAGCTTGGCTAGCTCCTACGAGCAGTACTTC.

This chain uses TRBV28 with TRBJ2-2; 10 bases are a match to TRBD2. CDR3 length: 16 residues. Germline CDR1 reads MDHEN; CDR2 reads SYDVKM. DNA of the CDR3: TGTGGGAGCGGGAGGGATCGAGGACCGAGGACCGGGGAGCTGTTTTTT. Translated, it gives CGSGRDRGPRTGELFF.

The V and J genes are TRBV28 and TRBJ2-3; tentative D call: TRBD2 (6 bases). The V and J ends lost 8 bases and 4 bases respectively, with 22 bases between them. The CDR3 length is 16 residues. The V gene's germline CDR1 is MDHEN and CDR2 SYDVKM. The CDR3 protein is CASLPYVGGKADTQYF. The CDR3 DNA reads TGTGCCAGCCTACCCTACGTGGGAGGTAAGGCAGATACGCAGTATTTT.

The chain joins TRBV28 to TRBJ1-5, with D perhaps TRBD1 (5 bases). V lost 2 bases and J lost 11, with 22 bases in between. CDR3 length: 16 residues. CDR1 and CDR2 from the germline V gene are MDHEN and SYDVKM. CDR3 sequence: CASSLEGVVKLSAQHF. For the CDR3, the DNA is TGTGCCAGCAGTTTAGAAGGGGTGGTGAAACTATCAGCCCAGCATTTT.

This clone was detected once. This chain uses TRBV18 with TRBJ1-1, with D maybe TRBD1 (5 bases). Germline V gene lookup returns CDR1 KGHSH and CDR2 LQKENI. The CDR3 has 14 amino acids. V lost 1 base to trimming and J lost 2 bases, with 8 bases between them. The CDR3 sequence is CASSPQTVNTEAFF. CDR3 coding DNA: TGTGCCAGCTCACCACAGACAGTAAACACTGAAGCTTTCTTT. The variable domain in full, completed from reference TRBV18 and TRBJ1-1, reads NAGVMQNPRHLVRRRGQEARLRCSPMKGHSHVYWYRQLPEEGLKFMVYLQKENIIDESGMPKERFSAEFPKEGPSILRIQQVVRGDSAAYFCASSPQTVNTEAFFGQGTRLTVV.

CDR3 in DNA: TGTGCCAGCAGCAGACAGGGGGCGCAGGGTGGCTACACCTTC. Protein: CASSRQGAQGGYTF. J is TRBJ1-2 and V is TRBV7-6; 10 bases map to TRBD1. CDR1 and CDR2 (germline): SGHVS, FNYEAQ. J gave up 7 bases and V 5 bases, and 7 bases lay outside the gene matches. This CDR3 spans 14 amino acids.

This sequence joins TRBV13 and TRBJ2-7, with 12 bases aligning to TRBD2. Germline V gene lookup returns CDR1 PRHDT and CDR2 FYEKMQ (reference sequence). Trimming at V came to 3 bases and at J to 3 bases, leaving 6 bases not matched to a gene. This CDR3 is built from 16 residues. CDR3 sequence: CASSFTLAGGFYEQYF. In nucleotides, the CDR3 is TGTGCCAGCAGCTTCACCCTAGCGGGAGGGTTCTACGAGCAGTACTTC.

The chain is built from TRBV23-1 and TRBJ2-5; 7 nucleotides line up with TRBD1. TRBV23-1 is an ORF, and what it does is uncertain. J lost 5 bases, V lost 0 bases, and 15 bases had no gene match. The CDR3 is 18 amino acids. The chain's CDR3 is CASSQSGETAGGLETQYF. For the CDR3, the DNA is TGCGCCAGCAGTCAATCTGGGGAGACGGCAGGGGGTTTGGAGACCCAGTACTTC.

The chain employs TRBV30 and TRBJ2-7, with 9 bases lining up with TRBD2. This CDR3 spans 16 amino acids. Per germline, CDR1 GTSNPN and CDR2 SVGIG (reference sequence). Trimming at V came to 1 base and at J to 3 bases, leaving 10 bases not matched to a gene. The CDR3 loop reads CAWSEFRLAVRYEQYF. The CDR3 DNA follows: TGTGCCTGGAGTGAATTTCGACTAGCGGTCCGCTACGAGCAGTACTTC.

A few counts support this clone. This chain joins TRBV5-8 and TRBJ1-2; 7 positions agree with TRBD1. The ends lost 3 bases at V and 8 bases at J; junction bases unmatched: 10. Germline CDR1 and CDR2: SGHTS and YDEGEE. This CDR3 is 14 amino acids long. The CDR3 nucleotides are TGTGCCAGCAGCTCCCGGGACAGACGTGGGGGCTACACCTTC. It translates to CASSSRDRRGGYTF.

The V and J genes are TRBV5-1 and TRBJ2-7; weak D call: TRBD2 (7 bases). The CDR3 loop spans 15 amino acids. Germline V gene sequence: CDR1 SGHRS, CDR2 YFSETQ. Trimming cost V 0 bases and J 2 bases, with 12 bases left between them. CDR3 sequence: CASSLEGGGPYEQYF. The DNA for the CDR3 is TGCGCCAGCAGCTTGGAGGGCGGGGGCCCCTACGAGCAGTACTTC. The whole variable domain, filled in from reference TRBV5-1 and TRBJ2-7, reads KAGVTQTPRYLIKTRGQQVTLSCSPISGHRSVSWYQQTPGQGLQFLFEYFSETQRNKGNFPGRFSGRQFSNSRSEMNVSTLELGDSALYLCASSLEGGGPYEQYFGPGTRLTVT.

The V call is TRBV9, the J call TRBJ2-7; 7 positions match TRBD1. V lost 1 base to trimming and J lost 2 bases; unmatched junction nucleotides: 6. The CDR3 length is 15 residues. Looked up from germline, CDR1 is SGDLS and CDR2 is YYNGEE. DNA for the CDR3: TGTGCCAGCAGCGTAAACACAGGGGCAACCTACGAGCAGTACTTC. Translating it yields CASSVNTGATYEQYF.

The CDR3 here is CASSPPTGQPFF. The CDR3, as DNA: TGTGCCAGCTCACCACCGACGGGACAGCCTTTCTTT. The chain employs TRBV18 and TRBJ1-1; 7 positions agree with TRBD1. This CDR3 is built from 12 residues. V was clipped by 0 bases and J by 12 bases; unmatched bases: 4. Germline values: CDR1 KGHSH, CDR2 LQKENI.

V and J are TRBV7-9 and TRBJ2-5; 7 bases agree with TRBD1. CDR3 length equals 13 residues. Germline V gives CDR1 SEHNR, CDR2 FQNEAQ (reference sequence). The V and J ends lost 1 base and 5 bases, in that order; junction bases with no gene match: 1. CDR3 DNA: TGTGCCAGCAGCTTAGGGGGACAGGAGACCCAGTACTTC. It codes for CASSLGGQETQYF.

This chain links TRBV28 with TRBJ1-5; D remains ambiguous. Trimming removed 6 bases at V and 0 bases at J, with 9 bases between. This CDR3 is built from 14 residues. Germline CDR1 is MDHEN and CDR2 is SYDVKM. The CDR3 loop reads CASRKSGSNQPQHF. The CDR3, as DNA: TGTGCCAGCAGGAAATCAGGTAGCAATCAGCCCCAGCATTTT.

This clone was recorded a few times. This rearrangement joins TRBV14 to TRBJ1-1; TRBD1 matches 7 bases. Germline lookup yields CDR1 SGHDN and CDR2 FVKESK. The CDR3 runs 16 residues. J was trimmed by 3 bases and V by 0 bases; bases with no gene match: 7. The CDR3 sequence is CASSQDGRGRYTEAFF. The CDR3 DNA follows: TGTGCCAGCAGCCAAGATGGAAGGGGGCGGTACACTGAAGCTTTCTTT.

The chain uses TRBV4-1 and TRBJ2-7; a possible D gene is TRBD2 (6 bases). CDR1 is MGHRA and CDR2 is YSYEKL in the germline V gene. Trimming removed 0 bases at V and 2 bases at J, with 11 bases between. This CDR3 is 15 amino acids long. The CDR3: CASSQEAGGAYEQYF. The CDR3 DNA is TGCGCCAGCAGCCAAGAAGCGGGCGGGGCCTACGAGCAGTACTTC.

V usage is TRBV28 and J usage is TRBJ2-7, with D perhaps TRBD2 (5 bases). CDR1 is MDHEN and CDR2 is SYDVKM in the germline V gene. This CDR3 is built from 14 residues. The V end was cut by 4 bases, the J end by 5 bases, with 15 bases between. The CDR3 loop reads CASSWAGNPHEQYF. The CDR3 region has the DNA TGTGCCAGCAGTTGGGCCGGGAATCCCCACGAGCAGTACTTC.

This sequence joins TRBV28 and TRBJ1-2, with 7 nucleotides matching TRBD1. CDR3 size: 15 residues. Germline CDR1 is MDHEN and CDR2 is SYDVKM. The V segment lost 6 bases and the J segment 3 bases; nucleotides outside the gene matches: 10. CDR3 sequence reads: CASSSDREFYYGYTF. The CDR3 coding sequence is TGTGCCAGCAGCTCCGACAGGGAGTTCTACTATGGCTACACCTTC.

The rearrangement uses TRBV4-3 and TRBJ1-6; weak D call: TRBD1 (5 bases). Germline CDR1 and CDR2: LGHNA and YSLEER. The CDR3 has 17 amino acids. Trimming took off 4 bases at V and 9 bases at J, with 22 bases between the two ends. CDR3 sequence: CASSLSSSRGNPSPLHF. The DNA of the CDR3 is TGCGCCAGCAGCCTCTCCAGTTCTCGGGGGAACCCTTCACCCCTCCACTTT.

This clone was counted between two and nine times. The chain joins TRBV6-1 to TRBJ2-7; possible D gene TRBD1, 6 bases. CDR3 length: 14 residues. Germline V gene data show CDR1 as MNHNS and CDR2 as SASEGT. V lost 6 bases and J lost 7, with 19 bases in between. CDR3 loop: CASSHPGTPREQYF. Here the CDR3 DNA reads TGTGCCAGCAGCCATCCAGGGACACCCCGAGAGCAGTACTTC.